Listed here are 20 T cell receptor beta chains from one sample, sequenced in a study of T cell repertoires in cytomegalovirus infection. TCRdb called the reads again in MiXCR, with one record for every CDR3 protein. The sample has roughly 54,000 distinct CDR3 sequences, around 30% seen once. These receptors are not linked to any known antigen. The sequenced sample was PBMCs, sequenced either directly or after in vitro stimulation (not recorded which). The receptor set was obtained from a human donor in good health (CMV status not recorded). Some clones in this sample may be carry-over from other donors' samples.

This chain connects TRBV4-3 to TRBJ2-3; a possible D gene is TRBD2 (5 bases). The CDR3 sequence is 13 residues long. Germline V gene data show CDR1 as LGHNA and CDR2 as YSLEER. V shed 1 base and J shed 11 bases, with 13 bases lying between them. The CDR3 DNA sequence: TGCGCCAGCAGCCAAGGCGGGCGAATTGGGCAGTATTTT. Translation gives CASSQGGRIGQYF.

V usage is TRBV10-3 and J usage is TRBJ2-5; 7 nucleotides agree with TRBD2. CDR3 length equals 13 residues. Trimming took 4 bases from V and 4 from J; bases not matched to a gene: 3. The germline gives CDR1 ENHRY, CDR2 SYGVKD. DNA for the CDR3: TGTGCCATCAGTGGCGGGAGTGGAGAGACCCAGTACTTC. It translates to CAISGGSGETQYF.

This clonotype was seen only a few times. The DNA of the CDR3 is TGTGCCAGCAGCAAAGGAGGGGGACATCGGGTGAACACTGAAGCTTTCTTT. It codes for CASSKGGGHRVNTEAFF. The chain uses TRBV7-6 and TRBJ1-1; maybe TRBD1 (6 bases). V was shortened by 5 bases and J by 0 bases, with 19 bases between the two germline ends. Germline CDR1 reads SGHVS; CDR2 reads FNYEAQ. The CDR3 is made up of 17 amino acids.

The gene calls are TRBV7-2 and TRBJ1-6; D is ambiguous. The ends were cut back, 1 base at V and 8 bases at J, with 12 bases in the middle. CDR1 and CDR2 (germline): SGHTA, FQGNSA. The CDR3 has 15 amino acids. This CDR3 reads CASSLGAGRDSPLHF. CDR3 bases: TGTGCCAGCAGCTTAGGGGCGGGGAGGGATTCACCCCTCCACTTT.

In this sample, this clonotype turned up a few times. J is TRBJ2-3 and V is TRBV7-2; tentatively, D is TRBD2 (7 bases). Deletions cut 1 base from V and 6 bases from J, with 17 bases between. The CDR3 length is 16 residues. Per germline, CDR1 SGHTA and CDR2 FQGNSA. CDR3 bases: TGTGCCAGCAGCTTAGGGGGGAGGGGGGAGGGGGATACGCAGTATTTT. Translating gives CASSLGGRGEGDTQYF. Supplemented by reference TRBV7-2 and TRBJ2-3, the full variable domain reads GAGVSQSPSNKVTEKGKDVELRCDPISGHTALYWYRQSLGQGLEFLIYFQGNSAPDKSGLPSDRFSAERTGGSVSTLTIQRTQQEDSAVYLCASSLGGRGEGDTQYFGPGTRLTVL.

V gene TRBV2 combines with J gene TRBJ1-6; no reliable D call. The CDR3 covers 14 residues. CDR1 is SNHLY, CDR2 FYNNEI, per germline. V was clipped by 3 bases and J by 14 bases, with 17 bases between them. CDR3 in amino acids: CASSEGGDQPALHF. The CDR3 nucleotides are TGTGCCAGCAGTGAGGGAGGAGATCAGCCCGCCCTCCACTTT.

J is TRBJ2-1 and V is TRBV7-9, with TRBD2 identical over 8 bases. The length of the CDR3 is 16 residues. The junction had 11 bases not matched to a gene; V was cut back by 2 bases and J by 8 bases. Germline CDR1 and CDR2: SEHNR and FQNEAQ (reference sequence). CDR3 region: CASSLYGTSSFHEQFF. In DNA form, the CDR3 reads TGTGCCAGCAGCTTATACGGGACTAGTTCTTTCCATGAGCAGTTCTTC.

J is TRBJ1-1 and V is TRBV11-2, with no clear D. The V gene lost 2 bases and the J gene lost 2 bases, with 9 bases spanning the gap. Germline CDR1 is SGHAT and CDR2 is FQNNGV. There are 14 residues in the CDR3. Written as DNA, the CDR3 is TGTGCCAGCAGCTTAAATACGTTAAACACTGAAGCTTTCTTT. Its translation: CASSLNTLNTEAFF.

V is TRBV5-1 and J is TRBJ2-5, with 12 bases fitting TRBD2. From germline, CDR1 is SGHRS and CDR2 YFSETQ. The CDR3 consists of 15 residues. V gave up 4 bases and J gave up 5 bases; unmatched junction bases: 6. CDR3 in DNA: TGCGCCAGCAGCCCGACTAGCGGGGGAAGGGAGACCCAGTACTTC. This translates into CASSPTSGGRETQYF.

This clonotype was observed at least ten times. This chain links TRBV7-6 with TRBJ1-6; 8 nucleotides align to TRBD1. Germline V CDR1 and CDR2: SGHVS, FNYEAQ. The ends lost 4 bases at V and 7 bases at J; junction bases unmatched: 6. The CDR3 consists of 15 residues. The CDR3 DNA is TGTGCCAGCAGCTCCCAGACAGGGGCGAATTCACCCCTCCACTTT. Its translation is CASSSQTGANSPLHF.

CDR3 loop: CASSSTDLGTEAFF. The CDR3 nucleotides read TGCGCCAGCAGCTCGACCGACCTTGGAACTGAAGCTTTCTTT. V and J are TRBV5-1 and TRBJ1-1, with D unclear. Germline lookup yields CDR1 SGHRS and CDR2 YFSETQ. CDR3 size: 14 residues. Between the trimmed V and J ends, which lost 3 bases and 5 bases, there was a span of 14 bases.

There are many counts of this clonotype. The CDR3 DNA reads TGCGCCAGCAGCCAAATAGCGGGAGGGCGTAACAATGAGCAGTTCTTC. This encodes CASSQIAGGRNNEQFF. This chain joins TRBV4-3 and TRBJ2-1, with 11 bases identical to TRBD2. The CDR3 covers 16 residues. V was clipped by 2 bases and J by 5 bases; unmatched bases: 5. Germline V lookup: CDR1 LGHNA, CDR2 YSLEER.

The V gene is TRBV7-8, the J gene TRBJ1-3; D uncertain. This CDR3 is 17 amino acids long. CDR1 and CDR2 (germline): SGHVS, FQNEAQ. V was cut by 1 base and J by 2 bases, with 15 bases left in between. The DNA of the CDR3 is TGTGCCAGCAGCTTAGAGCCGGGGAGGGCTGCTGGAAACACCATATATTTT. This sequence encodes CASSLEPGRAAGNTIYF.

There are a few counts of this clonotype. The CDR3 region has the DNA TGCAGTGCTAGAGACCTAACAGGGGTGAACTATGGCTACACCTTC. Translated: CSARDLTGVNYGYTF. The genes are TRBV20-1 and TRBJ1-2; 7 nucleotides align to TRBD1. The length of the CDR3 is 15 residues. V lost 0 bases and J lost 2; bases outside the gene matches: 6. In germline, CDR1 is DFQATT, CDR2 SNEGSKA (reference sequence).

This clonotype was seen only a few times. The rearrangement uses TRBV6-1 and TRBJ2-5, with D perhaps matching TRBD2 (5 bases). The CDR3 extends over 15 amino acids. Germline V CDR1 and CDR2: MNHNS, SASEGT. Trimming stripped 7 bases from V and 3 bases from J, with 18 bases between. Here the CDR3 reads CASNPQSGPKETQYF. CDR3 coding DNA: TGTGCCAGCAACCCCCAAAGCGGACCCAAAGAGACCCAGTACTTC.

In its sample, this clonotype was seen a few times. The chain recombines TRBV10-3 with TRBJ2-7; 7 positions agree with TRBD1. The CDR3 runs to 13 residues. The germline gives CDR1 ENHRY, CDR2 SYGVKD. V shed 10 bases, J shed 5 bases, and the junction held 11 bases outside the gene matches. Here the CDR3 DNA reads TGTGCCACCGCGAGACAGGGTAGCAACGAGCAGTACTTC. Translated: CATARQGSNEQYF.

V usage is TRBV2 and J usage is TRBJ2-1; TRBD2 might be the D (6 bases). The CDR3 totals 13 residues. Trimming removed 6 bases at V and 6 bases at J, with 12 bases between. CDR1 is SNHLY, CDR2 FYNNEI, per germline. The CDR3 here is CASRGPGGNEQFF. The CDR3, as DNA: TGTGCCAGCAGAGGACCCGGGGGCAATGAGCAGTTCTTC.

The chain recombines TRBV7-6 with TRBJ2-5, with a weak D call TRBD2 (5 bases). The CDR3 runs 13 residues. Germline V gives CDR1 SGHVS, CDR2 FNYEAQ. Trimming took off 5 bases at V and 5 bases at J, with 12 bases between the two ends. Here the CDR3 reads CASSRPSRETQYF. In nucleotides, the CDR3 is TGTGCCAGCAGCCGCCCTAGCAGGGAGACCCAGTACTTC.

This chain uses TRBV7-2 with TRBJ2-5; 8 bases align to TRBD2. The CDR3 has 14 amino acids. The trim removed 2 bases at V and 4 bases at J, leaving 3 bases unmatched. Per germline, CDR1 SGHTA and CDR2 FQGNSA. The DNA of the CDR3 is TGTGCCAGCAGCTTATACGGGAGGGCAGAGACCCAGTACTTC. Protein sequence: CASSLYGRAETQYF.

As to this clonotype: The junction differs from germline at one of its ends, possibly a read error. The rearrangement uses TRBV2 and TRBJ2-1; 9 bases map to TRBD2. The CDR3 spans 15 residues. Germline V lookup: CDR1 SNHLY, CDR2 FYNNEI. The CDR3 is CASIEAGGSYNEQFF. The CDR3 coding sequence is TGTGCCAGCATTGAAGCGGGAGGCTCCTACAATGAGCAGTTCTTC.